The 18 T cell receptor beta chains reported below all come from one sample, sequenced in a study of early stage breast cancer tumors. Only in-frame clones appear in the TCRdb table, and some are missing; sequencing was by immunoSEQ multiplex PCR. The data contain 69,000 or so clones, approximately 84% of them singletons. Sequences were obtained from blood. The receptors stem from a middle-aged person with breast cancer.

The chain carries TRBV30 and TRBJ2-3; TRBD2 aligns across 11 bases. The V and J ends lost 1 base and 0 bases, in that order; junction bases with no gene match: 6. Germline-derived CDR1 and CDR2 are GTSNPN and SVGIG (reference sequence). This CDR3 has 17 residues. CDR3 coding DNA: TGTGCCTGGAGTGCTCCGGGACTAGCGGCTAGCACAGATACGCAGTATTTT. Protein sequence: CAWSAPGLAASTDTQYF.

CDR3 sequence: CASSPIQGSYEQYF. In DNA form, the CDR3 reads TGTGCCAGCAGCCCCATACAGGGGTCCTACGAGCAGTACTTC. The J gene is TRBJ2-7, the V gene TRBV28; 7 bases align to TRBD1. The J segment lost 1 base and the V segment lost 6 bases, leaving 6 bases of the junction unmatched. CDR1 and CDR2 from the germline V gene are MDHEN and SYDVKM. CDR3 length: 14 residues.

This chain links TRBV2 with TRBJ1-3, with TRBD1 matching over 7 bases. Germline V CDR1 and CDR2: SNHLY, FYNNEI. This CDR3 comprises 13 residues. Trimming at V came to 5 bases and at J to 4 bases, leaving 2 bases not matched to a gene. The CDR3 nucleotides read TGTGCCAGCAGTAACAGGGGAGGAAACACCATATATTTT. It yields the protein CASSNRGGNTIYF. The complete variable domain, with remaining parts taken from reference TRBV2 and TRBJ1-3, reads EPEVTQTPSHQVTQMGQEVILRCVPISNHLYFYWYRQILGQKVEFLVSFYNNEISEKSEIFDDQFSVERPDGSNFTLKIRSTKLEDSAMYFCASSNRGGNTIYFGEGSWLTVV.

V usage is TRBV5-1 and J usage is TRBJ1-1; no definite D call. Germline CDR1 SGHRS, CDR2 YFSETQ. With 1 base removed from V and 4 bases from J, the gap between germline ends came to 14 bases. This CDR3 region has 15 residues. This CDR3 is CASSLHISTGTEAFF. CDR3 in DNA: TGCGCCAGCAGCTTGCACATCTCAACGGGCACTGAAGCTTTCTTT. Filled out from reference TRBV5-1 and TRBJ1-1, the complete variable domain reads KAGVTQTPRYLIKTRGQQVTLSCSPISGHRSVSWYQQTPGQGLQFLFEYFSETQRNKGNFPGRFSGRQFSNSRSEMNVSTLELGDSALYLCASSLHISTGTEAFFGQGTRLTVV.

The chain carries TRBV14 and TRBJ1-1; D may be TRBD1 (5 bases). Trimming removed 0 bases from V and 0 bases from J, with 20 bases in between. Germline lookup yields CDR1 SGHDN and CDR2 FVKESK. The CDR3 is 19 amino acids. The CDR3 reads CASSQEHRVAWGMNTEAFF. CDR3 sequence (DNA): TGTGCCAGCAGCCAAGAACATCGTGTAGCCTGGGGCATGAACACTGAAGCTTTCTTT. Looking up the rest from reference TRBV14 and TRBJ1-1 gives the full variable domain: EAGVTQFPSHSVIEKGQTVTLRCDPISGHDNLYWYRRVMGKEIKFLLHFVKESKQDESGMPNNRFLAERTGGTYSTLKVQPAELEDSGVYFCASSQEHRVAWGMNTEAFFGQGTRLTVV.

V usage is TRBV27 and J usage is TRBJ2-3, with 7 bases identical to TRBD2. Losses at the gene ends were 1 base for V and 2 bases for J; bases not matched to a gene: 3. Per germline, CDR1 MNHEY and CDR2 SMNVEV (reference sequence). The CDR3 has 15 amino acids. CDR3 region: CASSLLGLLTDTQYF. CDR3 in DNA: TGTGCCAGCAGTTTATTGGGACTACTCACAGATACGCAGTATTTT.

V usage is TRBV30 and J usage is TRBJ2-5; 7 bases are shared with TRBD2. The CDR3 is made up of 14 amino acids. The ends lost 6 bases at V and 2 bases at J; junction bases unmatched: 9. CDR1 and CDR2 (germline): GTSNPN, SVGIG (reference sequence). The CDR3 sequence: CACPMGGAQETQYF. As DNA, the CDR3 is TGTGCCTGTCCGATGGGAGGGGCTCAAGAGACCCAGTACTTC.

This clone has more than one count but fewer than ten. CDR3 sequence (DNA): TGTGCCAGCAGTTCTCCGGACAGGGCCTCTTCCTCTGAAGCTTTCTTT. Its translation: CASSSPDRASSSEAFF. The chain has TRBV6-5 and TRBJ1-1, with 8 bases identical to TRBD1. CDR1 is MNHEY and CDR2 is SVGAGI in the germline V gene. After removal of 4 bases from V and 6 bases from J, the junction contained 13 bases not matched to a gene. The CDR3 is made up of 16 amino acids.

The genes are TRBV18 and TRBJ2-3; possible D gene TRBD2, 6 bases. Trimming cost V 3 bases and J 0 bases, with 10 bases left between them. Germline V gene lookup returns CDR1 KGHSH and CDR2 LQKENI. The CDR3 loop spans 15 amino acids. Here the CDR3 reads CASSPPSGSTDTQYF. The CDR3, as DNA: TGTGCCAGCTCACCTCCAAGCGGGAGCACAGATACGCAGTATTTT.

V and J are TRBV7-8 and TRBJ2-1, with D unclear. V lost 2 bases to trimming and J lost 0 bases, with 8 bases between them. CDR1 and CDR2 from the germline V gene are SGHVS and FQNEAQ. The CDR3 spans 15 residues. The CDR3 bases are TGTGCCAGCAGCTTACCCTCACCCTCCTACAATGAGCAGTTCTTC. Amino acids: CASSLPSPSYNEQFF.

The sample holds a few counts of this clone. The chain links TRBV7-8 to TRBJ1-2; weak D call: TRBD1 (6 bases). Per the germline V gene, CDR1 is SGHVS and CDR2 is FQNEAQ. The CDR3 is 16 amino acids. Trimming removed 3 bases at V and 1 base at J, with 15 bases between. CDR3 DNA sequence: TGTGCCAGCAGCTTTCTTCGGGGGGCTGATAACTATGGCTACACCTTC. Translation: CASSFLRGADNYGYTF.

This chain uses TRBV9 with TRBJ1-1; D unclear. CDR3 size: 16 residues. The ends were cut back, 0 bases at V and 4 bases at J, with 16 bases in the middle. Germline CDR1 is SGDLS and CDR2 is YYNGEE. Here the CDR3 DNA reads TGTGCCAGCAGCGTAGTTTCTCATGCGGGCACCACTGAAGCTTTCTTT. Its translation: CASSVVSHAGTTEAFF.

The J gene is TRBJ1-1, the V gene TRBV19; perhaps TRBD1 as D (6 bases). Trimming removed 5 bases from V and 4 bases from J, with 11 bases in between. The CDR3 loop spans 13 amino acids. From germline, CDR1 is LNHDA and CDR2 SQIVND (reference sequence). The DNA for the CDR3 is TGTGCCAGTAGTTCCACAGGGTTCACTGAAGCTTTCTTT. Translated: CASSSTGFTEAFF. Supplemented by reference TRBV19 and TRBJ1-1, the full variable domain reads DGGITQSPKYLFRKEGQNVTLSCEQNLNHDAMYWYRQDPGQGLRLIYYSQIVNDFQKGDIAEGYSVSREKKESFPLTVTSAQKNPTAFYLCASSSTGFTEAFFGQGTRLTVV.

This clone is termed medium-sized (0.01 to 0.1%). This chain connects TRBV6-5 to TRBJ2-1; D may be TRBD2 (5 bases). Trimming shortened V by 2 bases and J by 2 bases, and 10 bases separated the two germline ends. The CDR3 is 15 residues long. Germline lookup yields CDR1 MNHEY and CDR2 SVGAGI. CDR3 bases: TGTGCCAGCAGTTACGCGGTCGGGACCTACAATGAGCAGTTCTTC. It codes for CASSYAVGTYNEQFF.

This chain joins TRBV28 and TRBJ1-3; weak D call: TRBD1 (6 bases). The CDR3 is made up of 14 amino acids. Germline lookup yields CDR1 MDHEN and CDR2 SYDVKM. Trimming pared 7 bases from V and 0 bases from J, leaving 10 bases between. In DNA, the CDR3 is TGTGCCAGCACCCCGGACAGCTCTGGAAACACCATATATTTT. It encodes CASTPDSSGNTIYF.

This chain joins TRBV7-9 and TRBJ2-2; possibly TRBD1 for D (6 bases). The V gene's germline CDR1 is SEHNR and CDR2 FQNEAQ (reference sequence). Trimming cost V 4 bases and J 7 bases, with 7 bases left between them. This CDR3 spans 12 amino acids. CDR3 protein: CASSSRGGELFF. The CDR3 coding sequence is TGTGCCAGCAGCTCCAGGGGCGGGGAGCTGTTTTTT.

This clone has just one count. A read error may produce the germline difference seen at one junction end. Distinct nucleotide sequences in the sample also encode this CDR3. The chain recombines TRBV19 with TRBJ2-6; D is perhaps TRBD1 (6 bases). The CDR3 runs to 18 residues. Germline V lookup: CDR1 LNHDA, CDR2 SQIVND (reference sequence). As DNA, the CDR3 is TGTGCCAGTAGTATGGGTCGGGACACATACTCTGGAGCCAACGTCCTGACTTTC. Translation: CASSMGRDTYSGANVLTF.

The CDR3 coding sequence is TGTGCCAGTAGTACCTGGGACAGGGGTTCCTACGAGCAGTACTTC. Translating it yields CASSTWDRGSYEQYF. The V call is TRBV19, the J call TRBJ2-7, with 10 positions matching TRBD1. Per the germline V gene, CDR1 is LNHDA and CDR2 is SQIVND (reference sequence). The trim removed 4 bases at V and 1 base at J, leaving 4 bases unmatched. The CDR3 length is 15 residues.